This TCR beta chain came from a study of T-cell memory formation after mild COVID-19. The CDR3 is made up of 14 amino acids. Per the germline V gene, CDR1 is SNHLY and CDR2 is FYNNEI. Unmatched junction bases numbered 7, after V lost 6 bases and J lost 5 bases. Study-wide results and caveats: Prior to infection, memory already included some responding clones, suggesting cross-reactive memory joined.

TCRdb passed the 5' RACE reads through MiXCR, listing each CDR3 protein once. In the table there are 250,000 to 300,000 distinct CDR3 sequences, about 17% of which are singletons. This clonotype was detected only a few times. Its antigen is currently unknown. The genes are TRBV2 and TRBJ2-5; 9 bases are shared with TRBD1. The TCR was taken from a man aged 18 to 29 who had mild COVID-19 (a few samples of this study predate the infection). Cell type and time point are not known. Sequencing was carried out using PBMCs or a T cell subset sorted from them (not recorded which). The CDR3 loop is CASSPQGAYETQYF. CDR3 DNA: TGTGCCAGCAGCCCACAGGGGGCCTATGAGACCCAGTACTTC. The variable domain in full, with the rest retrieved from reference TRBV2 and TRBJ2-5, is EPEVTQTPSHQVTQMGQEVILRCVPISNHLYFYWYRQILGQKVEFLVSFYNNEISEKSEIFDDQFSVERPDGSNFTLKIRSTKLEDSAMYFCASSPQGAYETQYFGPGTRLLVL.